This TCR beta chain was identified in a study of OX40 agonist ivuxolimab in advanced cancers. Peripheral blood came from all dose cohorts at three timepoints. Losses at the gene ends were 7 bases for V and 1 base for J; bases not matched to a gene: 15. The CDR3 length is 18 residues. Per the germline V gene, CDR1 is SEHNR and CDR2 is FQNEAQ (reference sequence). TCRdb keeps only in-frame clones here, not all; method: immunoSEQ multiplex PCR. The repertoire includes about 50,000 clones, more than 70% of them detected once, and more than 5% sits in the top ten. The J gene is TRBJ2-5, the V gene TRBV7-9; 10 nucleotides agree with TRBD1. Sequencing was performed on CD4+ or CD8+ T cells sorted from blood, taken in a trial of the OX40 agonist ivuxolimab. This clonotype was obtained from an adult with an advanced solid tumor such as melanoma, head and neck, liver or kidney cancer. The chain's CDR3 is CASTRQGAGGESQETQYF. As DNA, the CDR3 is TGTGCCAGCACCAGACAGGGGGCCGGCGGGGAATCCCAAGAGACCCAGTACTTC.